This is a list of T cell receptor beta chains from one sample in a study of blood T cell repertoires in COVID-19. Repertoires were generated with immunoSEQ multiplex PCR, while TCRdb's copy carries only in-frame clones and drops some. The sample lists approximately 70,000 clones; roughly 90% were seen once. Source material: peripheral blood. These receptors came from a man between 40 and 49 years old with COVID-19, enrolled during active disease. Each CDR3 is given with its conserved first and last residue. D genes are given only for firm matches. The listing skips clone size in some rows; elsewhere it reads once, few, many or a size class.

V gene	clone size	D gene	J gene	CDR3 protein	CDR3 DNA
TRBV7-3	-	-	TRBJ2-1	CASSTTGGPPGNEQFF	TGTGCCAGCAGCACCACGGGGGGCCCACCTGGCAATGAGCAGTTCTTC
TRBV21-1	-	-	TRBJ2-7	CASSKITTGDYEQYF	TGTGCCAGCAGCAAAATAACGACAGGGGACTACGAGCAGTACTTC
TRBV11-3	-	-	TRBJ1-2	CASSLGPRGYTF	TGTGCCAGCAGCTTAGGTCCGAGGGGCTACACCTTC
TRBV5-1	-	TRBD2	TRBJ2-1	CASSPLAGLSDEQFF	TGCGCCAGCAGCCCACTAGCGGGGTTAAGCGATGAGCAGTTCTTC
TRBV6-1	once	-	TRBJ1-3	CASSERSRGNTIYF	TGTGCCAGCAGTGAACGGTCGCGTGGAAACACCATATATTTT
TRBV6-5	-	-	TRBJ1-6	CASSYSVYYNSPLHF	TGTGCCAGCAGTTATTCTGTATACTATAATTCACCCCTCCACTTT
TRBV3-1/TRBV3-2	-	-	TRBJ2-3	CASSHTFLASGVPDTQYF	TGTGCCAGCAGCCATACCTTCCTAGCGTCGGGAGTTCCAGATACGCAGTATTTT
TRBV7-7	-	TRBD2	TRBJ2-1	CASSPRRGGPLSYNEQFF	TGTGCCAGCAGCCCCCGTCGGGGGGGACCCCTCTCCTACAATGAGCAGTTCTTC
TRBV5-1	-	TRBD1	TRBJ1-4	CASSPARQGEINEKLFF	TGCGCCAGCAGCCCAGCGCGACAGGGGGAAATTAATGAAAAACTGTTTTTT
TRBV29-1	-	-	TRBJ2-3	CSVEREGTDTQYF	TGCAGCGTTGAGAGGGAGGGCACAGATACGCAGTATTTT
TRBV5-4	-	TRBD1	TRBJ1-2	CASSFGRGYDYGYTF	TGTGCCAGCAGCTTCGGCAGGGGGTATGACTATGGCTACACCTTC
TRBV19	-	-	TRBJ1-5	CASTQEIERDQPQHF	TGTGCCAGTACCCAGGAGATAGAGCGGGATCAGCCCCAGCATTTT
TRBV4-2	-	TRBD2	TRBJ2-5	CASSQTPGLAKETQYF	TGTGCCAGCAGCCAAACTCCGGGACTAGCCAAGGAGACCCAGTACTTC
TRBV5-1	-	TRBD1	TRBJ1-3	CASSLGGTGGSGNTIYF	TGCGCCAGCAGCTTGGGAGGGACAGGAGGCTCTGGAAACACCATATATTTT
TRBV19	-	-	TRBJ1-5	CASSAQGFLFNQPQHF	TGTGCCAGTAGTGCACAGGGATTCCTTTTCAATCAGCCCCAGCATTTT
TRBV20-1	-	TRBD1	TRBJ1-2	CSASDSQGAGGYTF	TGCAGTGCTAGTGACTCACAGGGGGCTGGGGGCTACACCTTC
TRBV27	-	-	TRBJ2-5	CASSLSQVSETQYF	TGTGCCAGCAGTTTATCGCAGGTATCAGAGACCCAGTACTTC
TRBV28	-	-	TRBJ1-1	CASSSPQTRNTEAFF	TGTGCCAGCAGTTCCCCCCAGACAAGGAACACTGAAGCTTTCTTT
TRBV30	-	TRBD2	TRBJ2-3	CAWSVGGGDTQYF	TGTGCCTGGAGTGTAGGCGGGGGAGATACGCAGTATTTT
TRBV5-1	-	-	TRBJ2-3	CASSGPGRGNGGTQYF	TGCGCCAGCAGCGGACCCGGCAGGGGCAACGGAGGTACGCAGTATTTT
TRBV6-2/TRBV6-3	-	-	TRBJ1-5	CASSYRGSSNQPQHF	TGTGCCAGCAGTTACCGGGGTAGTAGCAATCAGCCCCAGCATTTT
TRBV29-1	-	TRBD1	TRBJ2-6	CSIGQGGSGANVLTF	TGCAGCATTGGACAGGGGGGCTCTGGGGCCAACGTCCTGACTTTC
TRBV13	-	TRBD2	TRBJ2-7	CASSVGAGLAREQYF	TGTGCCAGCAGCGTAGGGGCCGGACTAGCTCGCGAGCAGTACTTC
TRBV27	-	-	TRBJ2-1	CASSQTGEQYNEQFF	TGTGCCAGCAGTCAGACAGGCGAGCAATACAATGAGCAGTTCTTC
TRBV4-1	-	-	TRBJ1-3	CASRPTYPTASSGNTIYF	TGCGCCAGCCGCCCTACCTACCCCACCGCGTCGTCTGGAAACACCATATATTTT
TRBV6-6	-	-	TRBJ1-5	CASSYSTRPQHF	TGTGCCAGCAGTTACTCGACTAGGCCCCAGCATTTT
TRBV27	few	-	TRBJ2-6	CASSFNSGANVLTF	TGTGCCAGCAGTTTCAACTCTGGGGCCAACGTCCTGACTTTC
TRBV2	once	TRBD1	TRBJ1-1	CASTLQGADTEAFF	TGTGCCAGCACCTTACAGGGGGCGGACACTGAAGCTTTCTTT
TRBV3-1/TRBV3-2	-	TRBD1	TRBJ1-2	CASRADRDRYGYTF	TGTGCCAGCAGAGCGGACAGGGATCGCTATGGCTACACCTTC
TRBV5-1	-	-	TRBJ1-1	CASSLEHTNTEAFF	TGCGCCAGCAGCTTGGAACACACCAACACTGAAGCTTTCTTT
TRBV19	-	-	TRBJ2-6	CASSSGQTSGANVLTF	TGTGCCAGTAGTTCCGGACAGACCTCTGGGGCCAACGTCCTGACTTTC
TRBV6-5	few	-	TRBJ1-1	CASPTGTEAFF	TGTGCCTCCCCAACCGGCACTGAAGCTTTCTTT
TRBV4-1	-	-	TRBJ2-7	CASSQDLGQGGIMF	TGCGCCAGCAGCCAAGATCTAGGGCAGGGGGGAATTATGTTC
TRBV7-6	-	TRBD2	TRBJ2-3	CASSARLAGDTDTQYF	TGTGCCAGCAGCGCCCGACTAGCGGGGGACACAGATACGCAGTATTTT
TRBV2	-	TRBD1	TRBJ1-4	CASSALGTGGEKLFF	TGTGCCAGCAGTGCCTTAGGGACAGGGGGTGAAAAACTGTTTTTT
TRBV30	few	-	TRBJ2-2	CAWRTGMNTGELFF	TGTGCCTGGAGAACAGGGATGAACACCGGGGAGCTGTTTTTT
TRBV7-9	-	-	TRBJ1-2	CASSLGQSNYGYTF	TGTGCCAGCAGCTTAGGACAGTCCAACTATGGCTACACCTTC
TRBV6-5	-	TRBD1	TRBJ2-1	CASSLDRGAGNEQFF	TGTGCCAGCAGCCTTGACAGGGGGGCCGGGAATGAGCAGTTCTTC
TRBV11-2	-	TRBD1	TRBJ2-1	CASSFYRGPYNEQFF	TGTGCCAGCAGCTTCTACAGGGGTCCCTACAATGAGCAGTTCTTC
TRBV10-3	-	-	TRBJ2-2	CAIVRTGAATGELFF	TGTGCCATCGTAAGAACGGGAGCTGCCACCGGGGAGCTGTTTTTT
TRBV4-1	-	TRBD1	TRBJ1-4	CASSQDRDRVVPVEKLFF	TGCGCCAGCAGCCAAGACCGGGACAGGGTTGTCCCCGTGGAAAAACTGTTTTTT
TRBV7-9	-	TRBD2	TRBJ2-7	CASSLTITQRGGYEQYF	TGTGCCAGCAGCTTAACGATAACACAGCGGGGGGGATACGAGCAGTACTTC
TRBV10-1	-	-	TRBJ1-4	CASSDGDFHEKLFF	TGCGCCAGCAGTGATGGGGACTTTCATGAAAAACTGTTTTTT
TRBV5-8	-	TRBD2	TRBJ2-1	CASSLGLAGGDEQFF	TGTGCCAGCAGCTTGGGACTAGCGGGGGGCGATGAGCAGTTCTTC
TRBV10-2	-	TRBD2	TRBJ2-3	CASKTSGGTDTQYF	TGCGCCAGCAAGACTAGCGGGGGCACAGATACGCAGTATTTT
TRBV3-1/TRBV3-2	-	-	TRBJ1-2	CASSQTGTTYGYTF	TGTGCCAGCAGCCAAACAGGAACTACCTATGGCTACACCTTC
TRBV10-3	-	TRBD1	TRBJ1-2	CAISTGGRDVLYYGYTF	TGTGCCATCAGCACAGGGGGCCGCGATGTCCTGTACTATGGCTACACCTTC
TRBV11-2	once	-	TRBJ2-7	CASSGTGSAYEQYF	TGTGCCAGCAGCGGAACAGGGTCGGCCTACGAGCAGTACTTC
TRBV5-1	-	TRBD2	TRBJ2-3	CASSLGSGGADTQYF	TGCGCCAGCAGCTTGGGGAGCGGGGGGGCAGATACGCAGTATTTT